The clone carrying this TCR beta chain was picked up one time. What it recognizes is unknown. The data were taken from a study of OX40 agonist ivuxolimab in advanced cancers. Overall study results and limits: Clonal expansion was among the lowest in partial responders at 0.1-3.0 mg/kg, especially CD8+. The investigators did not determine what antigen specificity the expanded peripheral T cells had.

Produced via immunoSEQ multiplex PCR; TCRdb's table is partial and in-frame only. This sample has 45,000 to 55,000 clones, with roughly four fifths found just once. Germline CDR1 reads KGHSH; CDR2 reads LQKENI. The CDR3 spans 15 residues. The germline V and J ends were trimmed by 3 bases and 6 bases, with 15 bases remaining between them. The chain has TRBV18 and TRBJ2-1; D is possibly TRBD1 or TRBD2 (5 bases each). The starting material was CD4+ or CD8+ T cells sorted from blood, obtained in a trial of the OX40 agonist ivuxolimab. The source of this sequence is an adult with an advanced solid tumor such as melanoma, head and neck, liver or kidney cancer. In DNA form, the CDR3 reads TGTGCCAGCTCACCTGGGACCGACCCCTCCAATGAGCAGTTCTTC. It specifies CASSPGTDPSNEQFF.